These 32 T cell receptor beta chains were sequenced from one sample in a study of cytomegalovirus exposure and HLA in healthy donors. The PCR made use of 60 Vbeta and 13 Jbeta primers. Sequencing was performed with immunoSEQ multiplex PCR; in TCRdb, only in-frame clones are kept and a portion is missing. This sample yields 110,000 or so clones, of which about 61% are seen a single time; over 6.5% belongs to the top ten. Material for sequencing was PBMCs. These TCRs come from a man in his late teens or twenties in good health and CMV-seropositive.

This clone was found a few times. This rearrangement joins TRBV25-1 to TRBJ2-3, with 11 bases lining up with TRBD2. Germline CDR1 MGHDK, CDR2 SYGVNS. Germline trimming cut 3 bases from V and 10 bases from J; bases unmatched to any gene: 0. This CDR3 region has 12 residues. This CDR3 is CASSEGLAAQYF. As DNA, the CDR3 is TGTGCCAGCAGTGAGGGACTAGCGGCGCAGTATTTT.

V is TRBV5-5 and J is TRBJ2-7; tentative D call: TRBD2 (5 bases). The V gene's germline CDR1 is SGHKS and CDR2 YYEKEE (reference sequence). Trimming cost V 1 base and J 3 bases, with 20 bases left between them. The CDR3 runs to 17 residues. Written as DNA, the CDR3 is TGTGCCAGCAGCTTGAGGGCCGGTGGGTTAGCGTACTACGAGCAGTACTTC. This codes for CASSLRAGGLAYYEQYF.

DNA of the CDR3: TGTGCCAGTAGTATAGTGACAGGGTATTGGGATCAGCCCCAGCATTTT. Translating gives CASSIVTGYWDQPQHF. V is TRBV19 and J is TRBJ1-5; 7 bases match TRBD1. The V gene's germline CDR1 is LNHDA and CDR2 SQIVND (reference sequence). V was pared by 1 base and J by 5 bases, with 8 bases of the junction left unmatched. This CDR3 is built from 16 residues.

V gene TRBV15 combines with J gene TRBJ2-5; a weak D match, TRBD1 (5 bases). CDR3 length equals 16 residues. The germline V gene has CDR1 LNHNV and CDR2 YYDKDF (reference sequence). V lost 0 bases to trimming and J lost 1 base, with 12 bases between them. CDR3: CATSRDGTTGQETQYF. The CDR3 nucleotides read TGTGCCACCAGCAGAGATGGTACCACAGGCCAAGAGACCCAGTACTTC.

There are a few counts of this clone. This rearrangement joins TRBV6-5 to TRBJ1-4; TRBD1 matches at 9 bases. J was trimmed by 10 bases and V by 5 bases; bases with no gene match: 8. CDR3 length equals 14 residues. CDR1 and CDR2 from the germline V gene are MNHEY and SVGAGI. DNA of the CDR3: TGTGCCAGCAGTATACAGGGGGCTCTGGGAAAACTGTTTTTT. Amino acid sequence: CASSIQGALGKLFF.

This sequence joins TRBV2 and TRBJ1-2, with D tentatively TRBD1 (6 bases). V shed 4 bases and J shed 2 bases, with 14 bases lying between them. CDR3 length equals 15 residues. Germline CDR1 reads SNHLY; CDR2 reads FYNNEI. This CDR3 is CASSVEGTPNYGYTF. CDR3 nucleotides: TGTGCCAGCAGTGTAGAGGGGACACCAAACTATGGCTACACCTTC.

The chain employs TRBV6-6 and TRBJ1-5, with TRBD1 as a possible D gene (6 bases). The V gene's germline CDR1 is MNHNY and CDR2 SVGAGI (reference sequence). Trimming took 5 bases from V and 7 from J, leaving 15 bases between them. The length of the CDR3 is 14 residues. The CDR3 nucleotides read TGTGCCAGCAGTATACAGGGTTGGGACCAGCCCCAGCATTTT. Its translation: CASSIQGWDQPQHF.

This clone was counted a single time. V and J are TRBV7-6 and TRBJ1-6, with a possible D match to TRBD1 (6 bases). Germline V gene data show CDR1 as SGHVS and CDR2 as FNYEAQ. Trimming left V 1 base short and J 7 bases short, with 11 bases between. This CDR3 contains 15 residues. CDR3 in DNA: TGTGCCAGCAGCTTAGGTGGCCAGGGGAATTCACCCCTCCACTTT. Encoded protein: CASSLGGQGNSPLHF.

This clone showed up just a few times. This sequence joins TRBV27 and TRBJ1-5; 8 bases are shared with TRBD1. The CDR3 spans 15 residues. Germline-derived CDR1 and CDR2 are MNHEY and SMNVEV (reference sequence). V trimming: 5 bases; J trimming: 10 bases; junction bases outside the gene matches: 13. This chain's CDR3 is CASSPDRGSISPQHF. CDR3 bases: TGTGCCAGCAGTCCAGACAGGGGTTCAATCAGCCCCCAGCATTTT.

This chain links TRBV2 with TRBJ2-5, with 7 bases identical to TRBD1. The V gene end was trimmed by 9 bases and the J gene end by 7 bases; junction bases not matched to a gene: 14. This CDR3 is 14 amino acids long. Germline CDR1 is SNHLY and CDR2 is FYNNEI. CDR3: CARGPTGVFGTQYF. CDR3 DNA sequence: TGTGCCAGGGGGCCCACAGGGGTTTTCGGGACCCAGTACTTC.

The chain uses TRBV5-4 and TRBJ2-5, with 13 positions matching TRBD2. The CDR3 is made up of 16 amino acids. With V trimmed by 4 bases and J by 1 base, 4 bases remained unmatched. Germline loops: CDR1 SGHNT, CDR2 YYREEE (reference sequence). The CDR3 DNA follows: TGTGCCAGCAGCCAAGGACTAGCGGGGGTCCAAGAGACCCAGTACTTC. It is translated as CASSQGLAGVQETQYF. The complete variable domain, with remaining parts taken from reference TRBV5-4 and TRBJ2-5, reads ETGVTQSPTHLIKTRGQQVTLRCSSQSGHNTVSWYQQALGQGPQFIFQYYREEENGRGNFPPRFSGLQFPNYSSELNVNALELDDSALYLCASSQGLAGVQETQYFGPGTRLLVL.

The rearrangement uses TRBV29-1 and TRBJ2-1, with D perhaps TRBD1 (5 bases). The CDR3 consists of 11 residues. The germline V and J ends were trimmed by 3 bases and 6 bases, with 6 bases remaining between them. CDR1 and CDR2 from the germline V gene are SQVTM and ANQGSEA. The CDR3 bases are TGCAGCGTTGACCAGGGCAATGAGCAGTTCTTC. Residues: CSVDQGNEQFF.

This clone has more than one count but fewer than ten. The CDR3 sequence is CSVTGRISYEQYF. The CDR3 DNA reads as TGCAGCGTCACAGGACGGATCTCCTACGAGCAGTACTTC. The chain recombines TRBV29-1 with TRBJ2-5; a weak D match, TRBD1 (5 bases). The J call may be faulty, since TRBJ2-7 better matches the DNA end. Germline V gene data show CDR1 as SQVTM and CDR2 as ANQGSEA. The CDR3 spans 13 residues.

This rearrangement joins TRBV27 to TRBJ1-5, with D unclear. Per germline, CDR1 MNHEY and CDR2 SMNVEV (reference sequence). CDR3 length equals 13 residues. Trimming removed 3 bases from V and 1 base from J, with 4 bases in between. CDR3 sequence reads: CASSFKSNQPQHF. The CDR3 DNA follows: TGTGCCAGCAGTTTTAAAAGCAATCAGCCCCAGCATTTT.

The chain is built from TRBV7-3 and TRBJ2-3; TRBD2 aligns across 12 bases. J was trimmed by 4 bases and V by 4 bases; bases with no gene match: 6. The CDR3 is made up of 16 amino acids. Germline lookup yields CDR1 SGHTA and CDR2 FQGTGA. The CDR3 nucleotides read TGTGCCAGCAGCTCCCCTCTAGCGGGGGGGCCAGATACGCAGTATTTT. It is translated as CASSSPLAGGPDTQYF.

The genes are TRBV5-1 and TRBJ1-2, with D unclear. Germline loops: CDR1 SGHRS, CDR2 YFSETQ. The length of the CDR3 is 14 residues. The ends were cut back, 0 bases at V and 2 bases at J, with 8 bases in the middle. In DNA form, the CDR3 reads TGCGCCAGCAGCTTGGTCGGTTCAAACTATGGCTACACCTTC. It codes for CASSLVGSNYGYTF.

The chain recombines TRBV6-8 with TRBJ1-3; 10 nucleotides match TRBD1. CDR1 and CDR2 from the germline V gene are MNHGY and SAAAGT. This CDR3 contains 19 residues. V shed 2 bases, J shed 4 bases, and the junction held 14 bases outside the gene matches. The CDR3 region is CASSYRDRGTERVGNTIYF. CDR3 coding DNA: TGTGCCAGCAGTTACAGGGACAGGGGAACGGAAAGGGTCGGAAACACCATATATTTT.

V usage is TRBV9 and J usage is TRBJ1-4, with D hard to call. CDR1 and CDR2 from the germline V gene are SGDLS and YYNGEE. Deletions cut 3 bases from V and 6 bases from J, with 15 bases between. The CDR3 is 15 residues long. The CDR3 DNA reads TGTGCCAGCAGCGGTGGAAGAGGGAGGCATGAAAAACTGTTTTTT. Encoded protein: CASSGGRGRHEKLFF.

The genes are TRBV5-1 and TRBJ1-4; D is unresolved. The V and J ends lost 1 base and 1 base respectively, with 8 bases between them. Germline V gene lookup returns CDR1 SGHRS and CDR2 YFSETQ. There are 15 residues in the CDR3. CDR3: CASSLYGETNEKLFF. The CDR3 DNA is TGCGCCAGCAGCTTGTACGGGGAAACTAATGAAAAACTGTTTTTT. The complete variable domain, with remaining parts taken from reference TRBV5-1 and TRBJ1-4, reads KAGVTQTPRYLIKTRGQQVTLSCSPISGHRSVSWYQQTPGQGLQFLFEYFSETQRNKGNFPGRFSGRQFSNSRSEMNVSTLELGDSALYLCASSLYGETNEKLFFGSGTQLSVL.

In its sample, this clone was seen a few times. J is TRBJ2-2 and V is TRBV4-1; possibly TRBD1 for D (5 bases). The CDR3 is 17 residues long. Trimming removed 1 base at V and 1 base at J, with 13 bases between. Germline lookup yields CDR1 MGHRA and CDR2 YSYEKL. CDR3 sequence reads: CASSQARGGQNTGELFF. CDR3 bases: TGCGCCAGCAGCCAAGCCAGAGGCGGACAGAACACCGGGGAGCTGTTTTTT.

This clone came up a few times. The chain employs TRBV13 and TRBJ2-1, with 8 bases identical to TRBD2. This CDR3 is 12 amino acids long. V gave up 1 base and J gave up 14 bases; unmatched junction bases: 4. The germline gives CDR1 PRHDT, CDR2 FYEKMQ (reference sequence). The DNA of the CDR3 is TGTGCCAGCAGCTTAGAGCGGGGGAGGGAGTTCTTC. It specifies CASSLERGREFF. Full variable domain (remainder filled in from reference TRBV13 and TRBJ2-1): AAGVIQSPRHLIKEKRETATLKCYPIPRHDTVYWYQQGPGQDPQFLISFYEKMQSDKGSIPDRFSAQQFSDYHSELNMSSLELGDSALYFCASSLERGREFFGPGTRLTVL.

The J gene is TRBJ2-7, the V gene TRBV19; D perhaps matches TRBD1 (5 bases). In germline, CDR1 is LNHDA, CDR2 SQIVND (reference sequence). Between the trimmed V and J ends, which lost 3 bases and 0 bases, there was a span of 9 bases. This CDR3 contains 14 residues. The CDR3 DNA follows: TGTGCCAGTAGTATGACAGAGAGCTCCTACGAGCAGTACGTC. It specifies CASSMTESSYEQYV.

This clone was picked up a small number of times. V gene TRBV19 combines with J gene TRBJ1-2; D is perhaps TRBD1 (5 bases). Per the germline V gene, CDR1 is LNHDA and CDR2 is SQIVND (reference sequence). The CDR3 extends over 14 amino acids. V gave up 1 base and J gave up 6 bases, with 12 bases separating them. The CDR3 sequence: CASSIGARVDGYTF. The CDR3 coding sequence is TGTGCCAGTAGTATAGGGGCCAGGGTGGATGGCTACACCTTC.

In this sample, this clone turned up a few times. The chain combines TRBV5-1 with TRBJ2-3, with D perhaps matching TRBD2 (6 bases). The CDR3 has 16 residues. The germline V and J ends were trimmed by 4 bases and 0 bases, with 15 bases remaining between them. Germline loops: CDR1 SGHRS, CDR2 YFSETQ. CDR3 in DNA: TGCGCCAGCAGCCGGGAGCTGCTTTCTAGCACAGATACGCAGTATTTT. Encoded protein: CASSRELLSSTDTQYF.

The chain uses TRBV28 and TRBJ2-1; 11 bases agree with TRBD1. The CDR3 runs to 15 residues. After removal of 2 bases from V and 9 bases from J, the junction contained 6 bases not matched to a gene. Germline V lookup: CDR1 MDHEN, CDR2 SYDVKM. The CDR3 DNA reads as TGTGCCAGCAGTTTAGCCGGGACAGGGGGTGGTGAGCAGTTCTTC. Residues: CASSLAGTGGGEQFF.

CDR3 in DNA: TGTGCCAGCAGAGGGACTAGCTCACCTCGCGAGCAGTTCTTC. Translated, it gives CASRGTSSPREQFF. The V gene is TRBV2, the J gene TRBJ2-1, with TRBD2 identical over 9 bases. This CDR3 comprises 14 residues. Germline V gene data show CDR1 as SNHLY and CDR2 as FYNNEI. The junction had 10 bases not matched to a gene; V was cut back by 6 bases and J by 10 bases.

The chain carries TRBV19 and TRBJ1-6; tentatively, D is TRBD1 (5 bases). The CDR3 loop spans 15 amino acids. V lost 2 bases and J 6 bases, leaving 11 bases between the germline ends. In germline, CDR1 is LNHDA, CDR2 SQIVND (reference sequence). CDR3 protein: CASSIRGEINSPLHF. The CDR3 DNA is TGTGCCAGTAGTATACGGGGGGAGATTAATTCACCCCTCCACTTT. Drawing the rest from reference TRBV19 and TRBJ1-6, the complete variable domain is DGGITQSPKYLFRKEGQNVTLSCEQNLNHDAMYWYRQDPGQGLRLIYYSQIVNDFQKGDIAEGYSVSREKKESFPLTVTSAQKNPTAFYLCASSIRGEINSPLHFGNGTRLTVT.

V and J are TRBV4-1 and TRBJ2-7; 12 bases are shared with TRBD1. In germline, CDR1 is MGHRA, CDR2 YSYEKL. J gave up 4 bases and V 4 bases, and 5 bases lay outside the gene matches. The CDR3 runs to 15 residues. CDR3 amino acids: CASSPGQGARYEQYV. The DNA of the CDR3 is TGCGCCAGCAGCCCGGGACAGGGGGCAAGATACGAGCAGTACGTC.

This clone showed up just a few times. The chain carries TRBV18 and TRBJ2-7, with D tentatively TRBD2 (5 bases). The V gene lost 6 bases and the J gene lost 2 bases, with 14 bases spanning the gap. The CDR3 extends over 14 amino acids. Germline CDR1 and CDR2: KGHSH and LQKENI. The CDR3 region is CASSLGRTAYEQYF. CDR3 in DNA: TGTGCCAGCTCTCTCGGACGGACTGCCTACGAGCAGTACTTC.

This CDR3 reads CASSDSDSNYGYTF. The CDR3 nucleotides are TGTGCCAGCAGTGACTCGGACAGTAACTATGGCTACACCTTC. J is TRBJ1-2 and V is TRBV6-4, with TRBD1 as a possible D gene (6 bases). The CDR3 has 14 amino acids. Trimming took 0 bases from V and 1 from J, leaving 6 bases between them. Germline V lookup: CDR1 MRHNA, CDR2 SNTAGT.

This clone was seen only a few times. The chain has TRBV15 and TRBJ1-2; D call uncertain. The germline V and J ends were trimmed by 0 bases and 0 bases, with 8 bases remaining between them. This CDR3 has 15 amino acids. CDR1 and CDR2 (germline): LNHNV, YYDKDF (reference sequence). The DNA of the CDR3 is TGTGCCACCAGCAGAGACCCAAACACTAACTATGGCTACACCTTC. Its protein is CATSRDPNTNYGYTF.

This chain uses TRBV2 with TRBJ1-3, with 7 bases that match TRBD1. Trimming took 6 bases from V and 0 from J; bases not matched to a gene: 5. CDR3 length: 15 residues. CDR1 is SNHLY, CDR2 FYNNEI, per germline. CDR3 bases: TGTGCCAGCAGCCGCGACAGGGTCTCTGGAAACACCATATATTTT. Encoded protein: CASSRDRVSGNTIYF.